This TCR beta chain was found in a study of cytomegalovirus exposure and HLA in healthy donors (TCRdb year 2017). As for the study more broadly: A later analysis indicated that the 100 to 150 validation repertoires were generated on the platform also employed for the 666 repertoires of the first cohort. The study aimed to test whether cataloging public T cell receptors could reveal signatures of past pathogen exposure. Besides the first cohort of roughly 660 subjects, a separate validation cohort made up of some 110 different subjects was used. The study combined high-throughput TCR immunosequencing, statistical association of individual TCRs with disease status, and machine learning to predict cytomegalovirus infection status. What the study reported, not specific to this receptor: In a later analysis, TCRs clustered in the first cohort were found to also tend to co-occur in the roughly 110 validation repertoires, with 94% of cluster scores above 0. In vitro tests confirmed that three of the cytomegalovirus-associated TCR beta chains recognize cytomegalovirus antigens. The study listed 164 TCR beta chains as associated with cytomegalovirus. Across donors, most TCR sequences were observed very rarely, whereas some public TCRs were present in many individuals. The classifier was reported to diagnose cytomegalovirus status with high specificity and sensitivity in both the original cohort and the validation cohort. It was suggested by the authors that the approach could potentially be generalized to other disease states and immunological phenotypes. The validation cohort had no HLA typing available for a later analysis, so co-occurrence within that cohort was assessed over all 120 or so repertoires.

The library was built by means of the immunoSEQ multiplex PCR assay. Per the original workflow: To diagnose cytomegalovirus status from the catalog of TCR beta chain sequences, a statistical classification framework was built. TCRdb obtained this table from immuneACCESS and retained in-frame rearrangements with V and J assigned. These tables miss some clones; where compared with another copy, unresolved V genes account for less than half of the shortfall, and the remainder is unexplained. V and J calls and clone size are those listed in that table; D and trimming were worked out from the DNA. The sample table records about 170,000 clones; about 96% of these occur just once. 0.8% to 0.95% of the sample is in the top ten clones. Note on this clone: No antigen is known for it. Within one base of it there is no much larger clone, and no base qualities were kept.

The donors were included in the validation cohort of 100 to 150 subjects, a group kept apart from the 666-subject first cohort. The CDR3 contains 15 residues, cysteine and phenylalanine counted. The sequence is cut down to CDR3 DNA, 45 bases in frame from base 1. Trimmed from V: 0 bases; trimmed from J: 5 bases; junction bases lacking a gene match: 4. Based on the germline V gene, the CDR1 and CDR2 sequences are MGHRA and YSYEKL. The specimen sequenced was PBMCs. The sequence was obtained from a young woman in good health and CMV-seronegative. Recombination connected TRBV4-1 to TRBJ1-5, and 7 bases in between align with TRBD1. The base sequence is TGCGCCAGCAGCCAAGAGGGACAGACGGATCAGCCCCAGCATTTT. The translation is CASSQEGQTDQPQHF.